The T cell receptor (beta chain) under discussion was sequenced for a study of blood T cells in healthy people across ages. The V end was cut by 0 bases, the J end by 4 bases, with 9 bases between. Germline CDR1 DFQATT, CDR2 SNEGSKA (reference sequence). The CDR3 sequence is 14 residues long. A sample-barcoded 5' primer and a J-beta primer mix were used in a second PCR of roughly 6 to 11 cycles. Each CDR3 protein gets one entry after TCRdb re-called the 5' RACE reads with MiXCR. The sample holds about 1.6 million distinct CDR3 sequences, about 32% seen once. This receptor was identified in a woman aged 30 to 39 in good health. Sequenced: blood. V usage is TRBV20-1 and J usage is TRBJ2-2; D is unclear. The CDR3 region is CSARDPAGTGELFF. The CDR3 nucleotides read TGCAGTGCTAGAGATCCGGCAGGCACCGGGGAGCTGTTTTTT.